Only one count was recorded for the clone carrying this T cell receptor (beta chain). The antigen is not known. PCR amplification relied on 60 Vbeta primers (plus 13 Jbeta primers). Assay used: immunoSEQ multiplex PCR; TCRdb lists only in-frame clones, some missing. In the table there are 190,000 or so clones, 82% of which are singletons. This sample was taken from a study of cytomegalovirus exposure and HLA in healthy donors. CDR1 is MNHEY, CDR2 SVGAGI, per germline. The CDR3 runs to 16 residues. The V and J ends lost 0 bases and 8 bases respectively, with 16 bases between them. Study-wide results and caveats: A list of approximately 150 TCR beta chains associated with cytomegalovirus was given.

The clonotype was recovered from a boy younger than 10 in good health and CMV-seronegative. The J gene is TRBJ2-2, the V gene TRBV6-5, with a possible D match to TRBD2 (6 bases). The sample was PBMCs. CDR3 DNA sequence: TGTGCCAGCAGTTACTCGGCAGAACACGGGGGTGGGGAGCTGTTTTTT. Its translation: CASSYSAEHGGGELFF.